The 31 T cell receptor beta chains below all came from one sample that was sequenced in a study of T cell changes during pregnancy in multiple sclerosis. Profiling relied on immunoSEQ multiplex PCR, and the TCRdb table lists in-frame clones only, not all of them. The sample holds about 22,000 clones; roughly 89% are singletons and the top ten take 0.55% to 0.7%. Sequencing used CD4+ T cells from peripheral blood mononuclear cells, obtained in the third trimester of pregnancy. Receptors originate from a female donor in good health, enrolled as a control in a pregnancy study.

The chain links TRBV7-2 to TRBJ1-1, with TRBD1 matching 10 bases. The CDR3 has 14 residues. Germline V gene lookup returns CDR1 SGHTA and CDR2 FQGNSA. The J segment lost 4 bases and the V segment lost 5 bases, leaving 4 bases of the junction unmatched. In DNA form, the CDR3 reads TGTGCCAGCAGCCCAAGGACAGGGGGCACTGAAGCTTTCTTT. This codes for CASSPRTGGTEAFF.

This chain joins TRBV5-1 and TRBJ2-3, with TRBD1 matching 8 bases. The V segment lost 5 bases and the J segment 3 bases; nucleotides outside the gene matches: 2. Germline V lookup: CDR1 SGHRS, CDR2 YFSETQ. The CDR3 spans 13 residues. This chain's CDR3 is CASRNRGTDTQYF. CDR3 nucleotides: TGCGCCAGCAGAAACAGGGGGACAGATACGCAGTATTTT.

This chain uses TRBV19 with TRBJ2-2; D gene ambiguous. The germline V gene has CDR1 LNHDA and CDR2 SQIVND (reference sequence). The CDR3 runs to 18 residues. V was trimmed by 7 bases and J by 1 base, leaving 22 bases between them. The CDR3 reads CASTSPPKLSENTGELFF. The DNA of the CDR3 is TGTGCCAGTACCTCGCCCCCGAAGCTATCCGAGAACACCGGGGAGCTGTTTTTT.

The chain combines TRBV4-2 with TRBJ2-3; 7 positions match TRBD1. The CDR3 totals 14 residues. Germline V CDR1 and CDR2: LGHNA, YNFKEQ. The V segment lost 1 base and the J segment 4 bases; nucleotides outside the gene matches: 2. As DNA, the CDR3 is TGTGCCAGCAGCCAAGCGACAGGGCCAGATACGCAGTATTTT. Encoded protein: CASSQATGPDTQYF.

The chain joins TRBV4-1 to TRBJ2-7; D may be TRBD2 (6 bases). The V and J ends lost 3 bases and 0 bases respectively, with 21 bases between them. CDR3 size: 18 residues. Germline V gene sequence: CDR1 MGHRA, CDR2 YSYEKL. CDR3: CASSHPGNGGGNSYEQYF. DNA of the CDR3: TGCGCCAGCAGCCATCCGGGGAATGGAGGAGGGAACTCCTACGAGCAGTACTTC.

This rearrangement joins TRBV6-1 to TRBJ1-5; D not certain. CDR1 and CDR2 (germline): MNHNS, SASEGT. The CDR3 loop spans 14 amino acids. Trimming removed 5 bases from V and 2 bases from J, with 10 bases in between. CDR3 in DNA: TGTGCCAGCAGTATCCTCGAGGGCAATCAGCCCCAGCATTTT. Residues: CASSILEGNQPQHF.

CDR3 residues: CASDYGPDTQYF. The CDR3 nucleotides read TGTGCCAGCGACTACGGTCCAGATACGCAGTATTTT. V and J are TRBV5-8 and TRBJ2-3; maybe TRBD2 (5 bases). From germline, CDR1 is SGHTS and CDR2 YDEGEE. The CDR3 runs 12 residues. Between the trimmed V and J ends, which lost 7 bases and 4 bases, there was a span of 10 bases.

This chain connects TRBV9 to TRBJ1-4, with D perhaps matching TRBD1 (5 bases). The CDR3 runs 17 residues. Per germline, CDR1 SGDLS and CDR2 YYNGEE. V was shortened by 3 bases and J by 4 bases, with 19 bases between the two germline ends. The CDR3 sequence: CASSAEGWKGGNEKLFF. CDR3 DNA sequence: TGTGCCAGCAGCGCGGAGGGGTGGAAGGGAGGTAATGAAAAACTGTTTTTT.

V is TRBV14 and J is TRBJ1-3; D possibly corresponds to TRBD1 (5 bases). V gave up 3 bases and J gave up 0 bases, with 12 bases separating them. The CDR3 is 16 residues long. Germline assignment: CDR1 SGHDN and CDR2 FVKESK. The CDR3 DNA sequence: TGTGCCAGCAGCCACCTACAGGATCGCTCTGGAAACACCATATATTTT. Translated, it gives CASSHLQDRSGNTIYF.

V gene TRBV2 combines with J gene TRBJ1-3; 9 nucleotides align to TRBD1. The CDR3 runs 13 residues. The junction had 1 base not matched to a gene; V was cut back by 8 bases and J by 2 bases. The germline gives CDR1 SNHLY, CDR2 FYNNEI. CDR3 sequence: CASGQGPGNTIYF. The CDR3 bases are TGTGCCAGCGGACAGGGGCCTGGAAACACCATATATTTT.

The chain recombines TRBV2 with TRBJ2-3; the D gene is possibly TRBD2 (5 bases). Germline CDR1 SNHLY, CDR2 FYNNEI. The CDR3 sequence is 13 residues long. V lost 4 bases, J lost 6 bases, and 11 bases lay in between. The CDR3 coding sequence is TGTGCCAGCAGTGCTGCTAGCTGGGATACGCAGTATTTT. Translation gives CASSAASWDTQYF.

This rearrangement joins TRBV21-1 to TRBJ2-5; the table's D call TRBD2 went unverified against the DNA. TRBV21-1 is an annotated pseudogene. CDR3 length: 15 amino acids. The CDR3 here is CASSYGTSGPAVQYF. CDR3 coding DNA: TGTGCCAGCAGCTACGGGACTAGCGGGCCTGCAGTCCAGTACTTC.

This rearrangement joins TRBV30 to TRBJ1-4, with D perhaps TRBD1 (6 bases). This CDR3 is 13 amino acids long. Germline-derived CDR1 and CDR2 are GTSNPN and SVGIG (reference sequence). V shed 1 base and J shed 4 bases, with 7 bases lying between them. For the CDR3, the DNA is TGTGCCTGGAGTGGGGACAATAATGAAAAACTGTTTTTT. Protein product: CAWSGDNNEKLFF. The variable domain in full, with the rest retrieved from reference TRBV30 and TRBJ1-4, is SQTIHQWPATLVQPVGSPLSLECTVEGTSNPNLYWYRQAAGRGLQLLFYSVGIGQISSEVPQNLSASRPQDRQFILSSKKLLLSDSGFYLCAWSGDNNEKLFFGSGTQLSVL.

The J gene is TRBJ2-5, the V gene TRBV5-1, with a possible D match to TRBD1 (6 bases). TRBJ2-7 explains the end of the DNA better; the J call may be wrong. Germline loops: CDR1 SGHRS, CDR2 YFSETQ. The CDR3 length is 14 residues. The CDR3 coding sequence is TGCGCCAGCAGCTTGGAGGGGGTGGGATACGAGCAGTACTTC. This sequence encodes CASSLEGVGYEQYF.

V gene TRBV14 combines with J gene TRBJ2-7, with TRBD1 matching 7 bases. Germline CDR1 SGHDN, CDR2 FVKESK. The ends lost 4 bases at V and 1 base at J; junction bases unmatched: 10. The length of the CDR3 is 16 residues. Here the CDR3 reads CASSPLDRAGSYEQYF. The CDR3 bases are TGTGCCAGCAGCCCCCTAGACAGGGCTGGATCCTACGAGCAGTACTTC.

This clone has more than one count but fewer than ten. This chain links TRBV18 with TRBJ1-6; maybe TRBD1 (6 bases). The CDR3 covers 14 residues. Trimming took off 2 bases at V and 9 bases at J, with 11 bases between the two ends. The V gene's germline CDR1 is KGHSH and CDR2 LQKENI. The CDR3 sequence: CASSPAGAGSPLHF. CDR3 DNA: TGTGCCAGCTCACCAGCAGGGGCTGGTTCACCCCTCCACTTT.

J is TRBJ1-6 and V is TRBV4-3; D perhaps matches TRBD1 (6 bases). V was cut by 3 bases and J by 2 bases, with 11 bases left in between. Germline CDR1 is LGHNA and CDR2 is YSLEER. CDR3 length equals 16 residues. CDR3 protein: CASSHRDTAYNSPLHF. In DNA form, the CDR3 reads TGCGCCAGCAGCCATCGGGACACGGCCTATAATTCACCCCTCCACTTT.

The chain joins TRBV5-1 to TRBJ2-7; D is perhaps TRBD1 (5 bases). Deletions cut 0 bases from V and 6 bases from J, with 7 bases between. CDR1 and CDR2 from the germline V gene are SGHRS and YFSETQ. The CDR3 is made up of 12 amino acids. CDR3: CASSLEGVEQYF. CDR3 in DNA: TGCGCCAGCAGCTTGGAAGGGGTCGAGCAGTACTTC.

The gene calls are TRBV5-6 and TRBJ2-1; a possible D gene is TRBD1 (6 bases). The length of the CDR3 is 14 residues. The germline V gene encodes CDR1 SGHDT and CDR2 YYEEEE. Deletions cut 0 bases from V and 5 bases from J, with 9 bases between. The CDR3 spells CASSLERGNNEQFF. DNA for the CDR3: TGTGCCAGCAGCTTGGAGAGGGGGAACAATGAGCAGTTCTTC. Drawing the rest from reference TRBV5-6 and TRBJ2-1, the complete variable domain is DAGVTQSPTHLIKTRGQQVTLRCSPKSGHDTVSWYQQALGQGPQFIFQYYEEEERQRGNFPDRFSGHQFPNYSSELNVNALLLGDSALYLCASSLERGNNEQFFGPGTRLTVL.

V usage is TRBV7-9 and J usage is TRBJ2-1; perhaps TRBD2 as D (6 bases). The CDR3 is 12 amino acids. From germline, CDR1 is SEHNR and CDR2 FQNEAQ (reference sequence). V was clipped by 1 base and J by 16 bases, with 14 bases between them. For the CDR3, the DNA is TGTGCCAGCAGCTTAGTGCGCGGGGCGGACTTCTTC. Protein sequence: CASSLVRGADFF.

J is TRBJ2-6 and V is TRBV9, with 7 bases matching TRBD1. V lost 4 bases and J lost 0; bases outside the gene matches: 7. The CDR3 runs to 17 residues. Germline CDR1 and CDR2: SGDLS and YYNGEE. The CDR3 reads CASSSGGLSSGANVLTF. CDR3 DNA: TGTGCCAGCAGCTCAGGGGGTCTCAGCTCTGGGGCCAACGTCCTGACTTTC.

CDR3 DNA sequence: TGCGCCAGCAGCCAAGGGCTGGCTAGCGGATACAATGAGCAGTTCTTC. It yields the protein CASSQGLASGYNEQFF. The chain has TRBV4-1 and TRBJ2-1, with 7 bases fitting TRBD2. V shed 1 base and J 4 bases; nucleotides not matched to a gene: 7. Looked up from germline, CDR1 is MGHRA and CDR2 is YSYEKL. The CDR3 runs 16 residues.

The chain combines TRBV11-2 with TRBJ2-5, with a tentative D call TRBD1 (5 bases). The DNA end is a closer match to TRBJ2-7, so the J assignment may be wrong. Per germline, CDR1 SGHAT and CDR2 FQNNGV. The CDR3 runs to 13 residues. In DNA form, the CDR3 reads TGTGCCAGCAGCTTTACAGGTTCCTACGAGCAGTACTTC. Amino acids: CASSFTGSYEQYF.

The chain combines TRBV7-2 with TRBJ2-5; possible D gene TRBD2, 6 bases. Germline CDR1 is SGHTA and CDR2 is FQGNSA. There are 12 residues in the CDR3. Between the trimmed V and J ends, which lost 5 bases and 5 bases, there was a span of 9 bases. The DNA of the CDR3 is TGTGCCAGCAGCGGAGGGTGGGAGACCCAGTACTTC. Translating gives CASSGGWETQYF.

A single count supports this clone. V usage is TRBV15 and J usage is TRBJ2-3; TRBD2 matches 9 bases. V lost 0 bases to trimming and J lost 6 bases; unmatched junction nucleotides: 4. Germline V lookup: CDR1 LNHNV, CDR2 YYDKDF (reference sequence). The CDR3 has 15 residues. CDR3 loop: CATSRDVAGADTQYF. The CDR3 DNA reads TGTGCCACCAGCAGAGATGTAGCGGGAGCCGATACGCAGTATTTT.

The chain couples TRBV28 to TRBJ1-6; 7 bases fit TRBD1. CDR1 MDHEN and CDR2 SYDVKM come from the germline V gene. Losses at the gene ends were 1 base for V and 7 bases for J; bases not matched to a gene: 4. The CDR3 runs to 15 residues. Here the CDR3 reads CASSLSRGNNSPLHF. In nucleotides, the CDR3 is TGTGCCAGCAGTTTATCCAGGGGGAACAATTCACCCCTCCACTTT.

The V call is TRBV11-2, the J call TRBJ1-2, with D tentatively TRBD1 (5 bases). Per the germline V gene, CDR1 is SGHAT and CDR2 is FQNNGV. Deletions cut 0 bases from V and 5 bases from J, with 10 bases between. This CDR3 has 14 residues. This CDR3 reads CASSLDLDKYGYTF. The CDR3 DNA reads as TGTGCCAGCAGCTTAGATCTGGACAAGTATGGCTACACCTTC. Complete variable domain (other parts from reference TRBV11-2 and TRBJ1-2): EAGVAQSPRYKIIEKRQSVAFWCNPISGHATLYWYQQILGQGPKLLIQFQNNGVVDDSQLPKDRFSAERLKGVDSTLKIQPAKLEDSAVYLCASSLDLDKYGYTFGSGTRLTVV.

The chain is built from TRBV6-5 and TRBJ1-3; weak D call: TRBD1 (5 bases). This CDR3 is 15 amino acids long. Trimming pared 2 bases from V and 2 bases from J, leaving 10 bases between. Germline V CDR1 and CDR2: MNHEY, SVGAGI. The CDR3 coding sequence is TGTGCCAGCAGTTACCGGCAGGGCCCTGGAAACACCATATATTTT. It encodes CASSYRQGPGNTIYF.

The rearrangement links TRBV10-1 to TRBJ2-1; TRBD2 matches 12 bases. Germline CDR1 is WNHNN and CDR2 is SYGVQD (reference sequence). The CDR3 covers 19 residues. V shed 0 bases, J shed 0 bases, and the junction held 6 bases outside the gene matches. CDR3 in amino acids: CASSESTSGRPLSYNEQFF. Here the CDR3 DNA reads TGCGCCAGCAGTGAGTCAACTAGCGGGAGGCCGCTCTCCTACAATGAGCAGTTCTTC.

The chain joins TRBV6-6 to TRBJ2-7; D unclear. Trimming left V 4 bases short and J 1 base short, with 11 bases between. CDR1 is MNHNY, CDR2 SVGAGI, per germline (reference sequence). This CDR3 region has 14 residues. CDR3 sequence (DNA): TGTGCCAGCAGTTCGGTAGCCGATTCCTACGAGCAGTACTTC. Amino acids: CASSSVADSYEQYF.

J is TRBJ2-7 and V is TRBV29-1, with D perhaps matching TRBD1 (6 bases). The CDR3 sequence is 15 residues long. Trimming cost V 6 bases and J 1 base, with 19 bases left between them. Germline V gene sequence: CDR1 SQVTM, CDR2 ANQGSEA. The CDR3 protein is CSVKNRVGTSYEQYF. The DNA of the CDR3 is TGCAGCGTGAAAAACAGGGTGGGAACTTCCTACGAGCAGTACTTC.